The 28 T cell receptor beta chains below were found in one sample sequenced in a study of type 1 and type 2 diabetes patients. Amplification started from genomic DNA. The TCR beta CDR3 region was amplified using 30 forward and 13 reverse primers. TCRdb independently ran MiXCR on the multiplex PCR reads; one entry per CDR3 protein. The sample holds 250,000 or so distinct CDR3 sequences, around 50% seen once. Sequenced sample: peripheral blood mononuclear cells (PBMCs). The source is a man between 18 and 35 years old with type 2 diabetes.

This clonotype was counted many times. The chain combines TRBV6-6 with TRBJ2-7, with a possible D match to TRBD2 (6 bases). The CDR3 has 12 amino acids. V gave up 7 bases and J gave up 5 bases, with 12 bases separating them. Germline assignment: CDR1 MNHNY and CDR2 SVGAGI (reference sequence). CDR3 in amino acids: CASTGGADEQYF. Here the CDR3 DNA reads TGTGCCAGCACCGGGGGAGCGGACGAGCAGTACTTC.

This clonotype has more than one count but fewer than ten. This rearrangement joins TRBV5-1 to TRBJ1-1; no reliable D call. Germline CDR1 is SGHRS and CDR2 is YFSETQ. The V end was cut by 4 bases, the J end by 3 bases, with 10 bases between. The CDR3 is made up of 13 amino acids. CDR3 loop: CASSISMDTEAFF. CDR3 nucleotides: TGCGCCAGCAGCATCTCCATGGACACTGAAGCTTTCTTT.

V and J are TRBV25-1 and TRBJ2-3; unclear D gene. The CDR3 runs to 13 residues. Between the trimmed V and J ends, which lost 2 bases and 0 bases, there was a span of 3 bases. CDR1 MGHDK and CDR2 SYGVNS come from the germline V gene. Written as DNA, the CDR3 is TGTGCCAGCAGTGAAACAAGCACAGATACGCAGTATTTT. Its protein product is CASSETSTDTQYF.

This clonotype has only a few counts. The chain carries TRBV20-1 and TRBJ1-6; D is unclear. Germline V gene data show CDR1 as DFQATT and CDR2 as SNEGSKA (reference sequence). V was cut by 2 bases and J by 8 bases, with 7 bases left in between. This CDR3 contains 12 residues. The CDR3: CSARSSHSPLHF. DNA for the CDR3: TGCAGTGCTAGATCCAGCCATTCACCCCTCCACTTT.

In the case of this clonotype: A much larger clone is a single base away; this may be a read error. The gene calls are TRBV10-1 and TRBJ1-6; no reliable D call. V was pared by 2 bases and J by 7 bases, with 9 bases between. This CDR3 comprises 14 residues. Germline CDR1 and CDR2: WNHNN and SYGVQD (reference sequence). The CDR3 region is CASSEGRWNSPLHF. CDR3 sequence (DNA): TGCGCCAGCAGTGAGGGACGTTGGAATTCACCCCTCCACTTT.

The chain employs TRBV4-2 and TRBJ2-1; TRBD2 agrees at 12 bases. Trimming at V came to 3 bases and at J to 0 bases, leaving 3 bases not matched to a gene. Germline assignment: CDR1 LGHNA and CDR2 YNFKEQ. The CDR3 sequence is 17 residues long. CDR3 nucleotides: TGTGCCAGCAGCCATGGACTAGCGGGAAACTCCTACAATGAGCAGTTCTTC. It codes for CASSHGLAGNSYNEQFF.

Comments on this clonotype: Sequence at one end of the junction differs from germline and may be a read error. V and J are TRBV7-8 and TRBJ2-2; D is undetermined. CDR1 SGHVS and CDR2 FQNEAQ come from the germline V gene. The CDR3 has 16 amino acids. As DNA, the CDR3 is TGCGCCAGCAGCTTACAACCCGCCTCGAACACCGGGGAGCTGTTTTTT. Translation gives CASSLQPASNTGELFF.

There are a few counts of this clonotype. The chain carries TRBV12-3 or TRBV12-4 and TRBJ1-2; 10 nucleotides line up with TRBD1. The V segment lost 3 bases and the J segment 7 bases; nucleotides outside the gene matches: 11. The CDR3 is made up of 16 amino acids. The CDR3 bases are TGTGCCAGCAGTTTGTGGGGACAGGGGAGCGGCCGTGGCTACACCTTC. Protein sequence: CASSLWGQGSGRGYTF.

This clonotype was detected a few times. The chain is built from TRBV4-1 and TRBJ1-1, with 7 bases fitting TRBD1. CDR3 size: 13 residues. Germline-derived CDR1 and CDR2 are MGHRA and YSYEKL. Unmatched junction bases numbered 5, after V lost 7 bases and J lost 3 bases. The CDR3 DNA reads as TGCGCCAGCAACCAGGGGGGAGACACTGAAGCTTTCTTT. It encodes CASNQGGDTEAFF.

CDR3 sequence reads: CSARKAGIFYNEQFF. CDR3 in DNA: TGCAGTGCTCGAAAGGCGGGAATCTTCTACAATGAGCAGTTCTTC. The chain has TRBV20-1 and TRBJ2-1; possibly TRBD2 for D (6 bases). This CDR3 region has 15 residues. The V end lost 5 bases, the J end lost 3 bases, and 17 bases lay between the germline ends. Germline V gene data show CDR1 as DFQATT and CDR2 as SNEGSKA (reference sequence).

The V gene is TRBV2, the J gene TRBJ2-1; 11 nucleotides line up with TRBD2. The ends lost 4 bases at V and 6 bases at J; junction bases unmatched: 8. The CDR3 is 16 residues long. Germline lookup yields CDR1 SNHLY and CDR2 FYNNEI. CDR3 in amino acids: CASSGPLAGGINEQFF. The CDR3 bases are TGTGCCAGCAGTGGACCCCTAGCGGGAGGTATCAATGAGCAGTTCTTC. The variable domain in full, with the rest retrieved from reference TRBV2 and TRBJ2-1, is EPEVTQTPSHQVTQMGQEVILRCVPISNHLYFYWYRQILGQKVEFLVSFYNNEISEKSEIFDDQFSVERPDGSNFTLKIRSTKLEDSAMYFCASSGPLAGGINEQFFGPGTRLTVL.

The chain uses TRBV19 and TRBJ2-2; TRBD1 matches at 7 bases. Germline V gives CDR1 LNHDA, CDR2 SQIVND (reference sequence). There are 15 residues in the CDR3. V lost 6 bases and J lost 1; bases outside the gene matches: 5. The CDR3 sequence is CASSPNRGNTGELFF. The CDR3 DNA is TGTGCCAGTAGCCCTAACAGGGGGAACACCGGGGAGCTGTTTTTT.

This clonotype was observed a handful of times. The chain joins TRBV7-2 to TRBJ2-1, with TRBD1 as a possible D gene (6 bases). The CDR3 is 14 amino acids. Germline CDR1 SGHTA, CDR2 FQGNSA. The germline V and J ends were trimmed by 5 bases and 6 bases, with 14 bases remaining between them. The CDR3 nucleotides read TGTGCCAGCAGCCTAAGACAGGTAGCCAATGAGCAGTTCTTC. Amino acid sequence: CASSLRQVANEQFF.

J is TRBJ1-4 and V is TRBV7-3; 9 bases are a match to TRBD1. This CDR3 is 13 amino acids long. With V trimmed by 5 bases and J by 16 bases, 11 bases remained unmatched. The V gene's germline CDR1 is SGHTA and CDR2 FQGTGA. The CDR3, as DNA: TGTGCCAGCAGCCCCGGGACAGGGATTTCTACGTTTTTT. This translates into CASSPGTGISTFF.

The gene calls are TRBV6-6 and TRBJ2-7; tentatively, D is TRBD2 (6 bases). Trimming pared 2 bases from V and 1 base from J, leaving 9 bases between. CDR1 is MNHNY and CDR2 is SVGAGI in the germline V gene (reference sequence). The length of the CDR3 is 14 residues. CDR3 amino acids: CASSYGTPSYEQYF. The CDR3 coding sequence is TGTGCCAGCAGTTACGGGACTCCATCCTACGAGCAGTACTTC.

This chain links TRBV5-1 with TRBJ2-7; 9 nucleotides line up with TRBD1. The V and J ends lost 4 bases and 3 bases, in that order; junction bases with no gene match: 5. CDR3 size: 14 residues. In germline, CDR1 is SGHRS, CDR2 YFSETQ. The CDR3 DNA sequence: TGCGCCAGCAGCACGGGACAGGGCAACTACGAGCAGTACTTC. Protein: CASSTGQGNYEQYF.

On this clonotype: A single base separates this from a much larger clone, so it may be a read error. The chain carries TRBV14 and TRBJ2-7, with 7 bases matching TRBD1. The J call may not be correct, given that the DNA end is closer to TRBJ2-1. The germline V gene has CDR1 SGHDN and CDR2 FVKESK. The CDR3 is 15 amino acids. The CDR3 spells CASSQTGQTSYEQFF. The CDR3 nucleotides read TGTGCCAGCAGCCAGACGGGACAGACTTCCTACGAGCAGTTCTTC.

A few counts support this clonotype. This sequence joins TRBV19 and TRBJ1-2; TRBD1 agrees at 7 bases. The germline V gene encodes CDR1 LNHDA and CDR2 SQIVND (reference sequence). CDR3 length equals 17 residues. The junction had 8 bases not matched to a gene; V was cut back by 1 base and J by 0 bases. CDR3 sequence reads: CASSIGGQLTANYGYTF. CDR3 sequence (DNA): TGTGCCAGTAGTATAGGGGGACAGCTAACAGCTAACTATGGCTACACCTTC.

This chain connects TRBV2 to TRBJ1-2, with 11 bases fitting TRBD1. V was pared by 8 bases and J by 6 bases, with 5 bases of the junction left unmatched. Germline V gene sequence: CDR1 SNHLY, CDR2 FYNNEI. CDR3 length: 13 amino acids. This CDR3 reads CASGGTGGNGYTF. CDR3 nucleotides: TGTGCCAGCGGGGGGACAGGGGGTAATGGCTACACCTTC.

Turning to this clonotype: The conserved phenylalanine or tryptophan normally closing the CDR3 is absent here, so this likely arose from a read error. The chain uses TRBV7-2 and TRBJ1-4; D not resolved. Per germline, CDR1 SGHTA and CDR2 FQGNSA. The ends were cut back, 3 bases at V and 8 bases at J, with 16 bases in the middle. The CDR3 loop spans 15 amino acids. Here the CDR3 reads CASSLFVSLGEKLFL. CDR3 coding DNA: TGTGCCAGCAGCTTGTTCGTTTCACTAGGAGAAAAACTGTTTCTT.

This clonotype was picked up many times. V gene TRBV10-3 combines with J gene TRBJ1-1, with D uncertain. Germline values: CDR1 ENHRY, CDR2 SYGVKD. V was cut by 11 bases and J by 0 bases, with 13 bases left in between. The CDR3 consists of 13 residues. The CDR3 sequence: CAYQTGVNTEAFF. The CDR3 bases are TGTGCCTACCAGACGGGAGTGAACACTGAAGCTTTCTTT.

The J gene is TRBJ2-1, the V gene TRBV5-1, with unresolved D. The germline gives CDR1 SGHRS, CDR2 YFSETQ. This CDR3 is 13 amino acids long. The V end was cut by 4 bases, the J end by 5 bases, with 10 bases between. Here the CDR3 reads CASSEPINNEQFF. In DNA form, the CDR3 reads TGCGCCAGCAGCGAGCCCATAAACAATGAGCAGTTCTTC.

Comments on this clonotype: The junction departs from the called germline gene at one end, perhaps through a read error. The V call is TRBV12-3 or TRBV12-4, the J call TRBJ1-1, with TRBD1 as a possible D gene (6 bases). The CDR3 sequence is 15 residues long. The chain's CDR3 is CASSLRGTGNTEAFF. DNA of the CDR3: TGTGCCAGCAGTTTAAGGGGGACGGGGAACACTGAGGCTTTCTTT.

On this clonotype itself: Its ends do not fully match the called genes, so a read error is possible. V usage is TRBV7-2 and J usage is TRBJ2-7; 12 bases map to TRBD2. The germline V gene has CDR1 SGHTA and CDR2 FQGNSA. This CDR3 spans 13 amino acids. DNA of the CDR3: TGTGCCAGCAGCCTAGCGGGAGGGGACGAGCAGTACTTC. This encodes CASSLAGGDEQYF. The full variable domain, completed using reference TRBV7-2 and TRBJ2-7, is GAGVSQSPSNKVTEKGKDVELRCDPISGHTALYWYRQSLGQGLEFLIYFQGNSAPDKSGLPSDRFSAERTGGSVSTLTIQRTQQEDSAVYLCASSLAGGDEQYFGPGTRLTVT.

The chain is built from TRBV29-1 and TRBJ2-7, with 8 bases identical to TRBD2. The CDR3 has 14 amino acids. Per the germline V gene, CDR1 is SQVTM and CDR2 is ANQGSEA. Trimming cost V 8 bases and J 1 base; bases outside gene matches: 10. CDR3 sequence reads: CSILERGRSYEQYF. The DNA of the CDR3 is TGCAGCATCCTAGAGCGGGGGAGATCCTACGAGCAGTACTTC.

The CDR3 sequence: CASSNDGSRNTIYF. DNA for the CDR3: TGTGCCAGTAGCAATGACGGGAGCCGAAACACCATATATTTT. The rearrangement links TRBV19 to TRBJ1-3; D call uncertain. The germline CDR1 and CDR2 sequences are LNHDA and SQIVND (reference sequence). V gave up 6 bases and J gave up 5 bases, with 14 bases separating them. The length of the CDR3 is 14 residues.

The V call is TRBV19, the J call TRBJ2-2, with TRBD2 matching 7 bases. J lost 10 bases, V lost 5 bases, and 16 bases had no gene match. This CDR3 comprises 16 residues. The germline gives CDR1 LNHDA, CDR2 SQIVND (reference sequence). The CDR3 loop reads CASSDVTAGWVEELFF. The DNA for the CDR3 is TGTGCCAGTAGTGACGTAACAGCGGGATGGGTCGAGGAGCTGTTTTTT.

Here the CDR3 DNA reads TGTGCCAGTAGTATTCTATTTGGGCGGGCCACCGGGGAGCTGTTTTTT. It yields the protein CASSILFGRATGELFF. This chain links TRBV19 with TRBJ2-2; TRBD2 might be the D (5 bases). CDR3 length: 16 residues. V was trimmed by 3 bases and J by 4 bases, leaving 15 bases between them. Per germline, CDR1 LNHDA and CDR2 SQIVND (reference sequence). Complete variable domain (other parts from reference TRBV19 and TRBJ2-2): DGGITQSPKYLFRKEGQNVTLSCEQNLNHDAMYWYRQDPGQGLRLIYYSQIVNDFQKGDIAEGYSVSREKKESFPLTVTSAQKNPTAFYLCASSILFGRATGELFFGEGSRLTVL.